These 20 T cell receptor beta chains share one sample of origin, sequenced in a study of shared clonotypes between healthy human individuals. The method was immunoSEQ multiplex PCR; TCRdb's version includes in-frame clones alone and lacks a portion of them. Of about 380,000 clones in the sample, 95% to 97% were seen once. Sequenced sample: memory CD8+ T cells sorted from blood. This sample's subset: CD45RO+ cells pooled with CCR7-negative TemRA cells. These receptors came from a man aged 30 to 45 in good health.

This chain links TRBV5-1 with TRBJ2-7; D is perhaps TRBD1 (6 bases). Per germline, CDR1 SGHRS and CDR2 YFSETQ. V shed 0 bases and J shed 6 bases, with 13 bases lying between them. This CDR3 has 14 residues. CDR3 in DNA: TGCGCCAGCAGCTTGGCAGGGGATTGGATCGAGCAGTACTTC. Residues: CASSLAGDWIEQYF. Full variable domain (outside the CDR3, taken from reference TRBV5-1 and TRBJ2-7): KAGVTQTPRYLIKTRGQQVTLSCSPISGHRSVSWYQQTPGQGLQFLFEYFSETQRNKGNFPGRFSGRQFSNSRSEMNVSTLELGDSALYLCASSLAGDWIEQYFGPGTRLTVT.

This CDR3 reads CASSRRGQPQHF. The CDR3 nucleotides are TGTGCCAGTAGTAGAAGGGGTCAGCCCCAGCATTTT. The V and J genes are TRBV19 and TRBJ1-5, with D perhaps matching TRBD1 (5 bases). This CDR3 comprises 12 residues. V was pared by 4 bases and J by 6 bases, with 7 bases between. CDR1 is LNHDA, CDR2 SQIVND, per germline (reference sequence). The full variable domain, completed using reference TRBV19 and TRBJ1-5, is DGGITQSPKYLFRKEGQNVTLSCEQNLNHDAMYWYRQDPGQGLRLIYYSQIVNDFQKGDIAEGYSVSREKKESFPLTVTSAQKNPTAFYLCASSRRGQPQHFGDGTRLSIL.

V gene TRBV10-2 combines with J gene TRBJ1-1; possibly TRBD1 for D (6 bases). Germline V lookup: CDR1 WSHSY, CDR2 SAAADI. V lost 6 bases and J lost 1, with 12 bases in between. The CDR3 is made up of 14 amino acids. The CDR3 bases are TGCGCCAGCAGCGAGACAGGTGGGAACACTGAAGCTTTCTTT. Amino acids: CASSETGGNTEAFF.

This clone was picked up one time. The chain recombines TRBV10-3 with TRBJ1-2, with D possibly matching TRBD1 (6 bases). The CDR3 has 16 residues. Germline CDR1 reads ENHRY; CDR2 reads SYGVKD. V gave up 4 bases and J gave up 6 bases, with 21 bases separating them. The DNA for the CDR3 is TGTGCCATCAGTGCTTTATGGGGACCCGAGGGGGATGGCTACACCTTC. Encoded protein: CAISALWGPEGDGYTF.

The chain couples TRBV28 to TRBJ2-3; 8 positions match TRBD2. This CDR3 region has 13 residues. J lost 0 bases, V lost 7 bases, and 0 bases had no gene match. Germline-derived CDR1 and CDR2 are MDHEN and SYDVKM. CDR3 in DNA: TGTGCCAGCACTAGCGGGAGCACAGATACGCAGTATTTT. Translated: CASTSGSTDTQYF.

The gene calls are TRBV10-1 and TRBJ2-1; D unresolved. Trimming stripped 0 bases from V and 9 bases from J, with 3 bases between. CDR1 and CDR2 (germline): WNHNN, SYGVQD (reference sequence). This CDR3 has 11 residues. The CDR3 DNA sequence: TGCGCCAGCAGTGAGTCAATTGAGCAGTTCTTC. Translating it yields CASSESIEQFF.

V and J are TRBV15 and TRBJ2-3; D remains ambiguous. CDR3 length: 13 residues. The ends were cut back, 9 bases at V and 0 bases at J, with 10 bases in the middle. Germline loops: CDR1 LNHNV, CDR2 YYDKDF (reference sequence). Written as DNA, the CDR3 is TGTGCCACAAAAGCCGGGAGCACAGATACGCAGTATTTT. It is translated as CATKAGSTDTQYF.

The chain joins TRBV9 to TRBJ2-5; 7 bases are shared with TRBD1. The CDR3 is 13 amino acids. Germline CDR1 reads SGDLS; CDR2 reads YYNGEE. V dropped 4 bases and J dropped 5; count of bases not matched to a gene: 5. This CDR3 reads CASSPDREETQYF. The CDR3 nucleotides read TGTGCCAGCAGCCCTGACAGGGAGGAGACCCAGTACTTC. Drawing the rest from reference TRBV9 and TRBJ2-5, the complete variable domain is DSGVTQTPKHLITATGQRVTLRCSPRSGDLSVYWYQQSLDQGLQFLIQYYNGEERAKGNILERFSAQQFPDLHSELNLSSLELGDSALYFCASSPDREETQYFGPGTRLLVL.

This clone appeared once. In DNA form, the CDR3 reads TGTGCCAGCTCACCGATGGGGCAAGATACGCAGTATTTT. It is translated as CASSPMGQDTQYF. The V and J genes are TRBV18 and TRBJ2-3, with TRBD1 as a possible D gene (5 bases). The CDR3 loop spans 13 amino acids. Germline-derived CDR1 and CDR2 are KGHSH and LQKENI. The V and J ends lost 3 bases and 5 bases respectively, with 9 bases between them.

The chain links TRBV29-1 to TRBJ2-7; a possible D gene is TRBD1 (8 bases). The CDR3 covers 16 residues. V dropped 6 bases and J dropped 1 base, with 22 bases sitting between them. Germline V CDR1 and CDR2: SQVTM, ANQGSEA. The CDR3 DNA reads TGCAGCGTCCACCCAACAGGGGGGGGCCTGTCCTACGAGCAGTACTTC. This gives the protein CSVHPTGGGLSYEQYF.

This chain uses TRBV28 with TRBJ1-2; D is ambiguous. CDR1 is MDHEN, CDR2 SYDVKM, per germline. The CDR3 extends over 12 amino acids. Trimming removed 3 bases from V and 8 bases from J, with 10 bases in between. CDR3 DNA sequence: TGTGCCAGCAGTTTTCACACGAGGGGCTACACCTTC. Its translation is CASSFHTRGYTF.

The genes are TRBV6-5 and TRBJ2-7; tentative D call: TRBD2 (6 bases). The germline CDR1 and CDR2 sequences are MNHEY and SVGAGI. The length of the CDR3 is 15 residues. V was pared by 2 bases and J by 2 bases, with 13 bases between. The CDR3 spells CASSYGDSGTYEQYF. The DNA of the CDR3 is TGTGCCAGCAGTTACGGGGACTCCGGAACCTACGAGCAGTACTTC.

This clone occurred once. J is TRBJ2-1 and V is TRBV19; 9 bases match TRBD1. V lost 6 bases and J lost 6; bases outside the gene matches: 0. The germline gives CDR1 LNHDA, CDR2 SQIVND (reference sequence). CDR3 size: 12 residues. CDR3: CASRTGGNEQFF. CDR3 coding DNA: TGTGCCAGTAGGACAGGGGGCAATGAGCAGTTCTTC.

The chain couples TRBV7-9 to TRBJ2-3; TRBD2 aligns across 14 bases. The germline V gene has CDR1 SEHNR and CDR2 FQNEAQ (reference sequence). The J segment lost 3 bases and the V segment lost 1 base, leaving 3 bases of the junction unmatched. The CDR3 runs 17 residues. CDR3 in amino acids: CASSLGLAGGFTDTQYF. CDR3 coding DNA: TGTGCCAGCAGCTTAGGACTAGCGGGAGGGTTTACAGATACGCAGTATTTT.

The chain employs TRBV6-6 and TRBJ2-7, with 10 bases lining up with TRBD2. The length of the CDR3 is 13 residues. Germline lookup yields CDR1 MNHNY and CDR2 SVGAGI (reference sequence). J gave up 6 bases and V 7 bases, and 6 bases lay outside the gene matches. The CDR3 loop is CASTGTSVVEQYF. The CDR3 bases are TGTGCCAGCACCGGGACTAGCGTAGTCGAGCAGTACTTC.

V is TRBV7-9 and J is TRBJ2-7; D might be TRBD1 (5 bases). CDR3 length equals 14 residues. The germline V and J ends were trimmed by 5 bases and 0 bases, with 11 bases remaining between them. Germline-derived CDR1 and CDR2 are SEHNR and FQNEAQ (reference sequence). The chain's CDR3 is CASSPIDSSYEQYF. DNA for the CDR3: TGTGCCAGCAGCCCCATAGACAGCTCCTACGAGCAGTACTTC.

The J gene is TRBJ1-1, the V gene TRBV27, with 8 bases lining up with TRBD1. The CDR3 extends over 14 amino acids. Germline-derived CDR1 and CDR2 are MNHEY and SMNVEV (reference sequence). V lost 5 bases and J lost 11; bases outside the gene matches: 13. This CDR3 reads CASSPLWTGFEAFF. CDR3 sequence (DNA): TGTGCCAGCAGTCCTCTCTGGACAGGGTTTGAGGCTTTCTTT.

The V and J genes are TRBV29-1 and TRBJ1-2; D remains ambiguous. Germline V gives CDR1 SQVTM, CDR2 ANQGSEA. The CDR3 spans 12 residues. V was shortened by 0 bases and J by 7 bases, with 9 bases between the two germline ends. This CDR3 is CSVEDIGLGYTF. CDR3 DNA: TGCAGCGTTGAAGATATCGGGCTTGGCTACACCTTC.

This clone has a single count. A read error may explain this, as a much larger clone is one base away. This CDR3 is also generated by other DNA sequences in the sample. The chain couples TRBV6-5 to TRBJ1-5, with a tentative D call TRBD1 (6 bases). Trimming shortened V by 2 bases and J by 4 bases, and 6 bases separated the two germline ends. Germline CDR1 is MNHEY and CDR2 is SVGAGI. CDR3 length: 13 amino acids. The CDR3 coding sequence is TGTGCCAGCAGTTACAGGGGGAATCAGCCCCAGCATTTT. Protein product: CASSYRGNQPQHF.

The CDR3 sequence: CASTDRGYGYTF. The CDR3, as DNA: TGTGCCTCCACCGACAGGGGTTATGGCTACACCTTC. J is TRBJ1-2 and V is TRBV30, with 8 bases aligning to TRBD1. Losses at the gene ends were 7 bases for V and 5 bases for J; bases not matched to a gene: 6. The germline V gene has CDR1 GTSNPN and CDR2 SVGIG (reference sequence). There are 12 residues in the CDR3.